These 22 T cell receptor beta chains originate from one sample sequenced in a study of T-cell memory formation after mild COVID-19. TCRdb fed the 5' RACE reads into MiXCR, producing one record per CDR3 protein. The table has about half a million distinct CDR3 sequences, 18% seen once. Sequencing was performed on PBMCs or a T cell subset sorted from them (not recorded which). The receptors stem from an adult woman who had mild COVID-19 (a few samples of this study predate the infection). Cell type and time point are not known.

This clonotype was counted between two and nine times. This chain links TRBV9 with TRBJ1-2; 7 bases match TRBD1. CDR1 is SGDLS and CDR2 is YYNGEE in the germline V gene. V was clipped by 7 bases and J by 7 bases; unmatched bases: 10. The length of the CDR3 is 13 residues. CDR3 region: CASGTGAASGYTF. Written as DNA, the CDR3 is TGTGCCAGCGGAACAGGGGCGGCGAGTGGCTACACCTTC.

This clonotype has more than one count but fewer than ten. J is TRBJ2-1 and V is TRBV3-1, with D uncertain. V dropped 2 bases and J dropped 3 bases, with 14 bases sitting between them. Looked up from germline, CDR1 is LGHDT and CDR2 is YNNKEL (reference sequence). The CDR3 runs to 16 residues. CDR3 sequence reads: CASSQLPVIIYNEQFF. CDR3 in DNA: TGTGCCAGCAGCCAACTCCCAGTCATAATCTACAATGAGCAGTTCTTC.

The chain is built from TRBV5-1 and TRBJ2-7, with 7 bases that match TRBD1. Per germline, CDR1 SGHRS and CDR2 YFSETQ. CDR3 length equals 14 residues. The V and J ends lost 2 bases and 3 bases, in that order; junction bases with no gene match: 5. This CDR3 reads CASSLQGSVYEQYF. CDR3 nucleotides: TGCGCCAGCAGCTTACAGGGGTCCGTCTACGAGCAGTACTTC.

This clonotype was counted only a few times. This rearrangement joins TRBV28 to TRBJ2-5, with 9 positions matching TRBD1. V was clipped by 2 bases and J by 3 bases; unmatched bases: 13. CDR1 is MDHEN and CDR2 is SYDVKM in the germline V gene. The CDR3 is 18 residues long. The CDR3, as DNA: TGTGCCAGCAGTTTACCCCCGGACAGGGGACTTGAGGAAGAGACCCAGTACTTC. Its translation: CASSLPPDRGLEEETQYF.

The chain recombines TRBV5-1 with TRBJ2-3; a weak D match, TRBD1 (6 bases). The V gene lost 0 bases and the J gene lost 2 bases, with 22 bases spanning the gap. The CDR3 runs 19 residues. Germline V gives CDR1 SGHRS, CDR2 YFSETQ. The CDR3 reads CASSLGTYYRGSLTDTQYF. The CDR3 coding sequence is TGCGCCAGCAGCTTGGGCACGTATTATAGGGGGTCCCTCACAGATACGCAGTATTTT. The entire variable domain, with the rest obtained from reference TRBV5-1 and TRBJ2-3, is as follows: KAGVTQTPRYLIKTRGQQVTLSCSPISGHRSVSWYQQTPGQGLQFLFEYFSETQRNKGNFPGRFSGRQFSNSRSEMNVSTLELGDSALYLCASSLGTYYRGSLTDTQYFGPGTRLTVL.

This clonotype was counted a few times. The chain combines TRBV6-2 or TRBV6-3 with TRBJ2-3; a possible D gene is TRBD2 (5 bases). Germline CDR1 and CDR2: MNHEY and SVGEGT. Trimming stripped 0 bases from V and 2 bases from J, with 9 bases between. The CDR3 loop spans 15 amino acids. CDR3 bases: TGTGCCAGCAGTTACTCGGAGGAGCCCACAGATACGCAGTATTTT. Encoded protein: CASSYSEEPTDTQYF.

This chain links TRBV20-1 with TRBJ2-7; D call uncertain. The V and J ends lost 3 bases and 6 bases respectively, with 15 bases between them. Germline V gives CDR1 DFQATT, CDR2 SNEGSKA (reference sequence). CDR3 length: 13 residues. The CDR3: CSARDGLPSEQYF. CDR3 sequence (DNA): TGCAGTGCTAGGGACGGGCTACCCAGCGAGCAGTACTTC.

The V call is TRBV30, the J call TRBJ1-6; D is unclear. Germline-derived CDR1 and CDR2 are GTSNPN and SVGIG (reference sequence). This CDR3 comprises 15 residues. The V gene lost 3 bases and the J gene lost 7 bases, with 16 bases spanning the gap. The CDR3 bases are TGTGCCTGGAGAGAGATTGATGGGAACAATTCACCCCTCCACTTT. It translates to CAWREIDGNNSPLHF.

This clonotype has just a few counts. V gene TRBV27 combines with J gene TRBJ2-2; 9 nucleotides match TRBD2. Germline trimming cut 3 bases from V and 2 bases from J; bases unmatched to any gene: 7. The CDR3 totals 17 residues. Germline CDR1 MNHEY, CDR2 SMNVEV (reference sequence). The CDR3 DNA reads TGTGCCAGCAGTTTGATCCGACTAGCGGATAACACCGGGGAGCTGTTTTTT. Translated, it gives CASSLIRLADNTGELFF.

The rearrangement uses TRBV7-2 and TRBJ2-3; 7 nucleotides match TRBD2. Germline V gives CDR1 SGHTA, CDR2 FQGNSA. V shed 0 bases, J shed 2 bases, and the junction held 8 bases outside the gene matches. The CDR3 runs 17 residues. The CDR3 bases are TGTGCCAGCAGCTTAGCGCGCCTAGCGGTTATCACAGATACGCAGTATTTT. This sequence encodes CASSLARLAVITDTQYF.

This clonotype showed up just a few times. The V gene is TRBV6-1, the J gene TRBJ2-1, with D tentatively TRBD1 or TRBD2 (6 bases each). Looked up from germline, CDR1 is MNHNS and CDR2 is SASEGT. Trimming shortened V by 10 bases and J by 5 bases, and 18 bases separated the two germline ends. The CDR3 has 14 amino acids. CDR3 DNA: TGTGCCACCCTCCGGGACGGGGGCAACAATGAGCAGTTCTTC. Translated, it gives CATLRDGGNNEQFF.

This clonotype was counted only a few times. CDR3 sequence reads: CATSDPRDPPYEQYF. CDR3 coding DNA: TGTGCCACCAGTGATCCCCGGGACCCCCCCTACGAGCAGTACTTC. The chain couples TRBV24-1 to TRBJ2-7; D assignment may be TRBD1 or TRBD2 (5 bases each). The V gene lost 3 bases and the J gene lost 2 bases, with 13 bases spanning the gap. CDR1 and CDR2 (germline): KGHDR, SFDVKD. This CDR3 region has 15 residues.

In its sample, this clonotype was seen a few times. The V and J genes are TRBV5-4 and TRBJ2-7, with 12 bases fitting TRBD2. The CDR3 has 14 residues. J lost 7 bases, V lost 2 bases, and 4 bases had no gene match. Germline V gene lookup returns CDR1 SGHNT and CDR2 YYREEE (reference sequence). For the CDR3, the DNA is TGTGCCAGCAGCTTCGGACTAGCGGGATATGAGCAGTACTTC. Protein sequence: CASSFGLAGYEQYF.

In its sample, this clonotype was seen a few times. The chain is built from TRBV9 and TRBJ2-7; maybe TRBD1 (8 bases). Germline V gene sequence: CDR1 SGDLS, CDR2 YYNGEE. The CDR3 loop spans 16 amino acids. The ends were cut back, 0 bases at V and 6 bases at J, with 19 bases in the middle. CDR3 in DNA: TGTGCCAGCAGCGTAGCTTCGACAGGGGAGGGTAGCGAGCAGTACTTC. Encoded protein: CASSVASTGEGSEQYF.

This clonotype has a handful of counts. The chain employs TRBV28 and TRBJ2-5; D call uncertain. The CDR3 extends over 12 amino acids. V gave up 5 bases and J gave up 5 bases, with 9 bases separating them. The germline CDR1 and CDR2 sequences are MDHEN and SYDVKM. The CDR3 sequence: CASSIGWETQYF. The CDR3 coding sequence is TGTGCCAGCAGTATAGGGTGGGAGACCCAGTACTTC.

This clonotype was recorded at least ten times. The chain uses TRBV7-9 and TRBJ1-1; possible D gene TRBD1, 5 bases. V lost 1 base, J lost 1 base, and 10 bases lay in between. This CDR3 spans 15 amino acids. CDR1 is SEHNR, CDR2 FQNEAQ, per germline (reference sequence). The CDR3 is CASSLGGRGNTEAFF. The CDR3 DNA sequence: TGTGCCAGCAGCTTAGGCGGGAGGGGGAACACTGAAGCTTTCTTT.

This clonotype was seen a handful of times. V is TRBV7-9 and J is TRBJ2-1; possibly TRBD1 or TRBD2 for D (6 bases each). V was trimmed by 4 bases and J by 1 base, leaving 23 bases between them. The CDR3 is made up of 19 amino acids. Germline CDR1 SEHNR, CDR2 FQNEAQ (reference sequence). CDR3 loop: CASSSLQGFAAGSYNEQFF. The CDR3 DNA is TGTGCCAGCAGCTCATTACAGGGATTCGCTGCGGGGTCCTACAATGAGCAGTTCTTC.

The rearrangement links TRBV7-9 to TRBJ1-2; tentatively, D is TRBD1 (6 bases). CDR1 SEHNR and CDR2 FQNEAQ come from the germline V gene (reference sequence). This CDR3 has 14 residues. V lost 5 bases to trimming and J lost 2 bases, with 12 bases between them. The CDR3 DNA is TGTGCCAGCAGCCATACAGGGATGAACTATGGCTACACCTTC. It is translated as CASSHTGMNYGYTF. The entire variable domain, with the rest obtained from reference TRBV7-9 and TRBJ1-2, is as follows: DTGVSQNPRHKITKRGQNVTFRCDPISEHNRLYWYRQTLGQGPEFLTYFQNEAQLEKSRLLSDRFSAERPKGSFSTLEIQRTEQGDSAMYLCASSHTGMNYGYTFGSGTRLTVV.

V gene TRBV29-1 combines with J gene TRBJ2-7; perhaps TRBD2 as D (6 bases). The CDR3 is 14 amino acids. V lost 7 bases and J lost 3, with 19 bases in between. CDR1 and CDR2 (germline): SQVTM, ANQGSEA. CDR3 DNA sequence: TGCAGCGGACCTCCGGGAGAAGAAATCTACGAGCAGTACTTC. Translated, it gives CSGPPGEEIYEQYF.

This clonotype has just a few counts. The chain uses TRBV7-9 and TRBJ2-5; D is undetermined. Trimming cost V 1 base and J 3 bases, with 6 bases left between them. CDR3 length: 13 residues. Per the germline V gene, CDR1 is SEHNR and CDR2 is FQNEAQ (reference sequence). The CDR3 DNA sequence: TGTGCCAGCAGCTTAGGCTGGGAAGAGACCCAGTACTTC. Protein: CASSLGWEETQYF.

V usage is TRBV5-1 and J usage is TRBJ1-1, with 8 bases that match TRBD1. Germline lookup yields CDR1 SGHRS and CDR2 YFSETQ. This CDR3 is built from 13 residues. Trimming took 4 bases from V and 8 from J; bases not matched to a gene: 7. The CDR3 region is CASSPPWTGEAFF. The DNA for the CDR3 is TGCGCCAGCAGCCCGCCCTGGACAGGGGAAGCTTTCTTT.

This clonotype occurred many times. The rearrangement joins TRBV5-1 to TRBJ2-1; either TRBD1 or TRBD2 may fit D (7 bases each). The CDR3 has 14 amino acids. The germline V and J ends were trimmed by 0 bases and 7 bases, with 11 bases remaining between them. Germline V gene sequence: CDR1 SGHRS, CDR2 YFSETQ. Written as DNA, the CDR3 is TGCGCCAGCAGCTTGGGACAGGGAGGGAATGAGCAGTTCTTC. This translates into CASSLGQGGNEQFF.